This TCR beta chain came from a study of shared clonotypes between healthy human individuals. Study-level information: Three plates were used per donor for CD4 naive, three for CD4 memory, two for CD8 naive and one for CD8 memory.

Comment on this clone: Its specificity is unknown.

Deep was the level at which the assay was run. The protocol was immunoSEQ multiplex PCR, while the TCRdb copy is restricted to in-frame clones and leaves out a portion. Of fewer than 1.8 million clones listed, just under 99% are singletons. This CDR3 has 16 amino acids. The ends lost 6 bases at V and 0 bases at J; junction bases unmatched: 6. Germline V gives CDR1 SGHAT, CDR2 FQNNGV. General observations from the study: The sharing of 5% to 6.5% of naive CD4 clonotypes was seen across a handful of donors.

The study drew its donors from healthy HIV-negative adults without recent acute infections or vaccinations. The chain carries TRBV11-2 and TRBJ2-1; 9 nucleotides match TRBD2. The sequencing sample was made of naive CD4+ T cells sorted from blood. The subset: CD45RA+ positively selected. The receptor was derived from a man aged 25-45 years in good health. This CDR3 reads CASRSIAGVSYNEQFF. DNA for the CDR3: TGTGCCAGCAGATCTATAGCGGGAGTCTCCTACAATGAGCAGTTCTTC.